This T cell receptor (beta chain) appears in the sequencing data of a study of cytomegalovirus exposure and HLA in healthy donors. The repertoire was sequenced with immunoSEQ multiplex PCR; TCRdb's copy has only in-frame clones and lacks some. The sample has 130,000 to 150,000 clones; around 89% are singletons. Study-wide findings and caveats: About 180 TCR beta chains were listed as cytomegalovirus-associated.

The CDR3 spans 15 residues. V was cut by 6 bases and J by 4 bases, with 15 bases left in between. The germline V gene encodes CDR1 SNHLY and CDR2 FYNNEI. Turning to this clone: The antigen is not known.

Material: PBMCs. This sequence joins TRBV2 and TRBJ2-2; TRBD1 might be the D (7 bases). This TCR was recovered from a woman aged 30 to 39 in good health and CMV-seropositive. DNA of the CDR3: TGTGCCAGCAGGGAGGGGGCAGGGCGCACCGGGGAGCTGTTTTTT. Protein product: CASREGAGRTGELFF. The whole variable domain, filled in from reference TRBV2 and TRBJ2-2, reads EPEVTQTPSHQVTQMGQEVILRCVPISNHLYFYWYRQILGQKVEFLVSFYNNEISEKSEIFDDQFSVERPDGSNFTLKIRSTKLEDSAMYFCASREGAGRTGELFFGEGSRLTVL.